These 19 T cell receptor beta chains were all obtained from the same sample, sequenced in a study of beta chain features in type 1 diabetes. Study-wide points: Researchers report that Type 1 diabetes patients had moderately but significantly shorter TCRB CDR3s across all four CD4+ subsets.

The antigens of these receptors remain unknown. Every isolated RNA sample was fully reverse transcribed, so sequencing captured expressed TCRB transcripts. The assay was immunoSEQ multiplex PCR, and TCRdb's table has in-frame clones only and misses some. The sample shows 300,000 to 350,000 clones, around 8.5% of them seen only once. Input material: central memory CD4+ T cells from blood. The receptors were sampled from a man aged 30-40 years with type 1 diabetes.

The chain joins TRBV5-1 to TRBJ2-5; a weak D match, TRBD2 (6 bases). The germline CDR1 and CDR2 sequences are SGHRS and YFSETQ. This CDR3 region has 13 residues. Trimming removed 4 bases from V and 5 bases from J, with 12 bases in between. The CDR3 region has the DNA TGCGCCAGCAGCGGGACTCGACCTGAGACCCAGTACTTC. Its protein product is CASSGTRPETQYF.

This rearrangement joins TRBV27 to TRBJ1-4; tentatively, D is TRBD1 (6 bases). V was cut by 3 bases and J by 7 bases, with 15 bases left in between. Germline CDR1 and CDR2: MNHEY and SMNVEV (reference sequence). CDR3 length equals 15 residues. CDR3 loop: CASSFGGGLVEKLFF. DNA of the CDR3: TGTGCCAGCAGTTTTGGCGGGGGGCTTGTTGAAAAACTGTTTTTT.

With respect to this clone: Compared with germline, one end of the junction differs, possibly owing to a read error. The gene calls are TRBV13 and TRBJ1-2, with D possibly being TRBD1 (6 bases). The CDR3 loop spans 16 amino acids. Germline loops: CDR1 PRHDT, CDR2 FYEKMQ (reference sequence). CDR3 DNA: TGTGCCAGCAGCCTAGGACAGATCCTCAGAAACTATGGCTACACCTTC. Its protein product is CASSLGQILRNYGYTF.

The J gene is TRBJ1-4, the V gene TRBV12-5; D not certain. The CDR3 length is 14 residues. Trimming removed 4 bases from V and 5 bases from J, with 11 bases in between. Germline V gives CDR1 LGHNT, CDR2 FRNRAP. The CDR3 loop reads CASGSGQANEKLFF. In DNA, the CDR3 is TGTGCTAGTGGTTCAGGCCAGGCGAATGAAAAACTGTTTTTT.

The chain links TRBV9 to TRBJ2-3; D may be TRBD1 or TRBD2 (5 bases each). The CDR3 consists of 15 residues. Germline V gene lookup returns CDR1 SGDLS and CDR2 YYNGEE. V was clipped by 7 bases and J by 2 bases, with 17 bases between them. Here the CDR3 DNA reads TGTGCCAGCGTCCGCGGTCTGGGGACCACAGATACGCAGTATTTT. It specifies CASVRGLGTTDTQYF.

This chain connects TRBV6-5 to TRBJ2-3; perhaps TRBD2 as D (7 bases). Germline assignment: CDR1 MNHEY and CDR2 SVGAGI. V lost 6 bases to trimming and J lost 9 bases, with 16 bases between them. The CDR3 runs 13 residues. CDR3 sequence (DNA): TGTGCCAGCAGAGAGGGGGGGCGCGACACGCAGTATTTT. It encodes CASREGGRDTQYF.

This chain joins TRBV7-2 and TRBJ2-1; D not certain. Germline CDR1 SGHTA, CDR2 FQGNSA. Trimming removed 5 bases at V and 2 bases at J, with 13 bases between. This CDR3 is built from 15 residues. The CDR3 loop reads CASSPPGPPYNEQFF. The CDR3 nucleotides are TGTGCCAGCAGCCCTCCGGGCCCCCCCTACAATGAGCAGTTCTTC.

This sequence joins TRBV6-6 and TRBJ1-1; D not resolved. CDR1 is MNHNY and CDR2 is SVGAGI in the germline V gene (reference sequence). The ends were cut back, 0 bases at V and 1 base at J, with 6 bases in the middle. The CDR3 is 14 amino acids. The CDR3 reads CASSYSGSNTEAFF. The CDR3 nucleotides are TGTGCCAGCAGTTACTCGGGTTCGAACACTGAAGCTTTCTTT.

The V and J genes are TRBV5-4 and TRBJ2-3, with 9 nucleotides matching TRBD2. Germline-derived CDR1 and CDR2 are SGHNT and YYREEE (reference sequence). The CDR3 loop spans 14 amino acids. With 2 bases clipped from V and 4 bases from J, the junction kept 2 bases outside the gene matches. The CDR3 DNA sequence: TGTGCCAGCAGCTTTAGCGGGGGTTCAGATACGCAGTATTTT. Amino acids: CASSFSGGSDTQYF. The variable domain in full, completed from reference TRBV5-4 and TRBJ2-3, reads ETGVTQSPTHLIKTRGQQVTLRCSSQSGHNTVSWYQQALGQGPQFIFQYYREEENGRGNFPPRFSGLQFPNYSSELNVNALELDDSALYLCASSFSGGSDTQYFGPGTRLTVL.

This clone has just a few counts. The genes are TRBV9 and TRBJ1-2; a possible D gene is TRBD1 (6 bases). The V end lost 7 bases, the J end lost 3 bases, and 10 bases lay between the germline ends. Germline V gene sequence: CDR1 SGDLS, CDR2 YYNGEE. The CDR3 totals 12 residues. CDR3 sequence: CASWGQYYGYTF. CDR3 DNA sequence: TGTGCCAGCTGGGGGCAGTACTATGGCTACACCTTC.

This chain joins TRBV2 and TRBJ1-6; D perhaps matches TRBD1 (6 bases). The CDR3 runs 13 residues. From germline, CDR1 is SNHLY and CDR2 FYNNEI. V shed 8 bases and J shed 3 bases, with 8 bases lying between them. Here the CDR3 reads CASGGSYNSPLHF. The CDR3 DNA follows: TGTGCCAGCGGGGGCAGCTATAATTCACCCCTCCACTTT.

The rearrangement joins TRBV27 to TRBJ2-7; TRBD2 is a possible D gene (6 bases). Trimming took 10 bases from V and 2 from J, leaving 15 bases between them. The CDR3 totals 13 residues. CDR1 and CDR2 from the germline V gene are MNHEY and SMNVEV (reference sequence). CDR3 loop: CATRRGSTYEQYF. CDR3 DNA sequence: TGTGCCACCAGGAGGGGCAGTACCTACGAGCAGTACTTC.

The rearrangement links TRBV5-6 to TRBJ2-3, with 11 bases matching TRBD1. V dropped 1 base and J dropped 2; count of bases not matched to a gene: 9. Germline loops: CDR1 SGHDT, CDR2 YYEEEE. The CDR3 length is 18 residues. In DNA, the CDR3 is TGTGCCAGCAGCTTGAGGACAGGGGGCGCGAAGGTCACAGATACGCAGTATTTT. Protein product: CASSLRTGGAKVTDTQYF.

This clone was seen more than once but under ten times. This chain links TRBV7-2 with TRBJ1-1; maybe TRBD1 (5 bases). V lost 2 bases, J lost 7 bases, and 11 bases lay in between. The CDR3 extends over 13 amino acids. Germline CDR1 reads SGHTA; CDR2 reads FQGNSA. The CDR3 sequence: CASSLRRGVEAFF. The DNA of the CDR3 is TGTGCCAGCAGCTTACGTCGGGGCGTTGAAGCTTTCTTT.

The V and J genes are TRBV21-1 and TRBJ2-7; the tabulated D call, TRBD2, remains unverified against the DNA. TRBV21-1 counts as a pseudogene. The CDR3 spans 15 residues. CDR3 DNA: TGTGCCAGCAGCGGCCGGGTCCCCGGCTCCTACGAGCAGTACTTC. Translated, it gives CASSGRVPGSYEQYF.

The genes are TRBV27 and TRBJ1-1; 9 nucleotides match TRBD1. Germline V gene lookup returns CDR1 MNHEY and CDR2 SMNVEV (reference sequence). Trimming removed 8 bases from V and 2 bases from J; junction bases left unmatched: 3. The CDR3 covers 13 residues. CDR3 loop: CASPTGGNTEAFF. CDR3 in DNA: TGTGCCAGCCCCACAGGGGGCAACACTGAAGCTTTCTTT.

The CDR3 here is CASAWDRANEQFF. CDR3 in DNA: TGTGCTAGTGCCTGGGACAGGGCTAATGAGCAGTTCTTC. V usage is TRBV12-5 and J usage is TRBJ2-1; 9 bases map to TRBD1. V trimming: 7 bases; J trimming: 7 bases; junction bases outside the gene matches: 5. The CDR3 sequence is 13 residues long. From germline, CDR1 is LGHNT and CDR2 FRNRAP. Combining the CDR3 with reference TRBV12-5 and TRBJ2-1 gives the whole variable domain DARVTQTPRHKVTEMGQEVTMRCQPILGHNTVFWYRQTMMQGLELLAYFRNRAPLDDSGMPKDRFSAEMPDATLATLKIQPSEPRDSAVYFCASAWDRANEQFFGPGTRLTVL.

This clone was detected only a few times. This CDR3 reads CAWSLIGSEAFF. The CDR3, as DNA: TGTGCCTGGAGCCTGATCGGATCTGAAGCTTTCTTT. The V and J genes are TRBV30 and TRBJ1-1; no clear D. The V and J ends lost 3 bases and 6 bases respectively, with 11 bases between them. The germline CDR1 and CDR2 sequences are GTSNPN and SVGIG (reference sequence). The CDR3 sequence is 12 residues long.

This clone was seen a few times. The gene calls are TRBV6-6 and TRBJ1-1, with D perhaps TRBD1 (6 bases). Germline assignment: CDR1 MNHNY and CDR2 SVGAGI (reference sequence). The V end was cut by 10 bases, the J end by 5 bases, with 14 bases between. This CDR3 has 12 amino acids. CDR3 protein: CATRRGETEAFF. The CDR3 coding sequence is TGTGCCACCAGAAGGGGGGAAACTGAAGCTTTCTTT.